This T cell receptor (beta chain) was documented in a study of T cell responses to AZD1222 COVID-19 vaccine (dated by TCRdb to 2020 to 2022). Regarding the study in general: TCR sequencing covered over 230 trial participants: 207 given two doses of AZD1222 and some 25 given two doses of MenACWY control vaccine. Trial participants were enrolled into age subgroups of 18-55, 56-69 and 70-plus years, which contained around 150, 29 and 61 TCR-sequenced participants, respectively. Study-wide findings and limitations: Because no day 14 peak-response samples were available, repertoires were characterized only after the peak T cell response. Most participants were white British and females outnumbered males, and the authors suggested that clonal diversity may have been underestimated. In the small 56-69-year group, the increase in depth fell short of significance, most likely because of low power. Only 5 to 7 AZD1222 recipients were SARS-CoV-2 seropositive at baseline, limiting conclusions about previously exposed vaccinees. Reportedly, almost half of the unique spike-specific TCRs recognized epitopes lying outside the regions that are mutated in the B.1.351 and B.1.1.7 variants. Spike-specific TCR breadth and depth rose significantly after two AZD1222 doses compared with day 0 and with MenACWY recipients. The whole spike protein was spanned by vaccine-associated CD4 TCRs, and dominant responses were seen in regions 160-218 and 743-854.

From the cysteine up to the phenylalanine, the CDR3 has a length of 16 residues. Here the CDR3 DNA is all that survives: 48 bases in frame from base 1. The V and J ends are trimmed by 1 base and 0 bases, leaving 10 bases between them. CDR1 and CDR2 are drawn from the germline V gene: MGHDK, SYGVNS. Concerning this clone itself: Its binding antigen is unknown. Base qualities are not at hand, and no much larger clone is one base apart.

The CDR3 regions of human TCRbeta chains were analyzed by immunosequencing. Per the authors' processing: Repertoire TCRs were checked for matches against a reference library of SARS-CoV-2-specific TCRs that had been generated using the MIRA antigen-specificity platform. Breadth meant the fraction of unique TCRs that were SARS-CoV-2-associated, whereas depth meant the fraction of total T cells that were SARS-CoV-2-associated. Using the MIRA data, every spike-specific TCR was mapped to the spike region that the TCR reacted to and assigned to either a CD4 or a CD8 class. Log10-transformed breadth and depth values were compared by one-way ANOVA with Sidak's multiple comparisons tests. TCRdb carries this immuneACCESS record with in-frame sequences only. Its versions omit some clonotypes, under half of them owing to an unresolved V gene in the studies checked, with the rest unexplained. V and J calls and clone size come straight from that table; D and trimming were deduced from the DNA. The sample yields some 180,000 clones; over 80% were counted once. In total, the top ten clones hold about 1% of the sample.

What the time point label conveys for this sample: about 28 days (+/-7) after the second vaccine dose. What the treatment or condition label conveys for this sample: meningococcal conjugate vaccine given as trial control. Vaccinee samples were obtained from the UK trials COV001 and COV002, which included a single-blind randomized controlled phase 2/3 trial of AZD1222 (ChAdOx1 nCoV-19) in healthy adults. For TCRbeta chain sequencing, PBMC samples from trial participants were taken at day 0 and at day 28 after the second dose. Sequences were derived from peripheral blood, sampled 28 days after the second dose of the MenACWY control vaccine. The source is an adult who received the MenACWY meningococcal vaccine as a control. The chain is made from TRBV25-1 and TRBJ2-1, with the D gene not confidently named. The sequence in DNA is TGTGCCAGCAGTGAATTAGGCAGGCGCTCCTACAATGAGCAGTTCTTC. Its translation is CASSELGRRSYNEQFF.